The clone carrying this TCR beta chain was seen many times. Its antigen is unidentified. Unique molecular identifiers were added to individual cDNA molecules. One entry per CDR3 protein, called by TCRdb with MiXCR from the 5' RACE reads. This table holds about 60,000 distinct CDR3 sequences, 8% to 9.5% found once. This sample is drawn from a study of early T cells in non-severe SARS-CoV-2 infection. General study points: VDJdb matches were skewed toward anti-spike CD8 T cell responses.

Sequences were obtained from whole blood. The TCR originated in an adult who was a healthcare worker with PCR-confirmed SARS-CoV-2 infection or an uninfected control (not recorded which).

CDR3 loop: CASSQGWGSSREVKADTQYF. The CDR3 DNA is TGTGCCAGCAGCCAAGGCTGGGGCTCATCGCGGGAGGTGAAGGCAGATACGCAGTATTTT. V usage is TRBV14 and J usage is TRBJ2-3, with 8 bases fitting TRBD2. CDR3 size: 20 residues. The germline CDR1 and CDR2 sequences are SGHDN and FVKESK. Trimming at V came to 1 base and at J to 4 bases, leaving 19 bases not matched to a gene.